The rows below give T cell receptor beta chains drawn from one sample of a study of stem cell transplantation in POMP-related autoinflammatory disease. Sequencing used immunoSEQ multiplex PCR; TCRdb keeps in-frame clones, though not all of them. The sample carries about 1,400 clones, approximately 78% recorded once. The sequenced material came from Tregs from PBMCs. Receptor source: a human donor in good health. Each CDR3 is given with its conserved first and last residue. Fields, in order: V gene, J gene, CDR3 length, CDR3 protein.

TRBV30	TRBJ2-7	12	CAWSVRGYEQYF
TRBV30	TRBJ2-5	15	CAWSVLGGGQETQYF
TRBV2	TRBJ2-7	14	CASSEFRGTYEQYF
TRBV19	TRBJ1-5	15	CASSTRGLWSQPQHF
TRBV2	TRBJ2-5	15	CASSEGLAGEETQYF
TRBV27	TRBJ1-5	16	CASSFSGQGSGQPQHF
TRBV7-8	TRBJ2-1	15	CASSSGSAPYNEQFF
TRBV5-4	TRBJ1-1	12	CASSAAGAEAFF
TRBV28	TRBJ1-5	14	CASSIQGARQPQHF
TRBV4-2	TRBJ1-2	13	CASSQGGVGGYTF
TRBV20-1	TRBJ2-4	11	CSAFNQNIQYF
TRBV29-1	TRBJ2-3	11	CSVTGSGTQYF
TRBV28	TRBJ1-3	14	CASSRTGDGNTIYF
TRBV20-1	TRBJ2-4	11	CSALDRDIQYF
TRBV7-3	TRBJ2-1	14	CASSRPGLVTEQFF
TRBV5-1	TRBJ2-7	13	CASSRGQGWEQYF
TRBV5-6	TRBJ2-1	15	CASSLFLVPYNEQFF
TRBV29-1	TRBJ2-1	17	CSGTGLAGALSYNEQFF
TRBV7-8	TRBJ1-1	14	CASSLTGGGTEAFF
TRBV27	TRBJ2-7	14	CASSPWGQGNEQYF
TRBV11-2	TRBJ1-1	13	CASSLGQSTEAFF
TRBV7-2	.	15	CASSLRSSGWYEQYF
TRBV5-1	TRBJ2-1	18	CASSLVVVSGRMVNEQFF
TRBV9	TRBJ1-5	15	CASSEGMGIGQPQHF
TRBV9	TRBJ2-3	13	CASSVEATRTQYF
TRBV19	TRBJ2-5	14	CASSPLAFQETQYF
TRBV9	TRBJ2-7	15	CASSEGQGSSYEQYF
TRBV4-2	TRBJ2-7	15	CASSQLIDLSYEQYF
TRBV10-2	TRBJ2-1	15	CATSTLAGAPGEQFF
TRBV7-2	TRBJ2-3	11	CASSLTDTQYF
TRBV5-5	TRBJ1-2	11	CASSYRGGYTF
TRBV30	TRBJ1-2	11	CAWGTAYGYTF
TRBV15	TRBJ2-7	16	CATSRDPGVGSYEQYF
TRBV7-8	TRBJ2-1	17	CASSLARVAGRNNEQFF
TRBV5-6	TRBJ1-1	11	CASGGLGEAFF
TRBV28	TRBJ2-1	16	CASRYPTGPKYNEQFF
TRBV19	TRBJ1-2	16	CASSIAARASLSGYTF
TRBV5-4	TRBJ2-7	17	CASSLGGLAGPSGEQYF
TRBV28	TRBJ2-2	15	CASSLSTGGTGELFF
TRBV4-2	TRBJ2-3	16	CASSHGNSGKTDTQYF
TRBV7-8	TRBJ2-3	15	CASSLLYRGTDTQYF
TRBV18	TRBJ2-7	14	CASSPPGFSYEQYF
TRBV7-9	TRBJ2-3	16	CAIPLLPRGLIDTQYF
TRBV19	TRBJ2-7	14	CASSNLAAPYEQYF
TRBV19	TRBJ2-7	14	CASSPHSDSYEQYF
TRBV5-1	TRBJ2-1	18	CASSGSGGAFGSYNEQFF
TRBV28	TRBJ2-1	16	CASSLLAGGFYNEQFF
TRBV6-5	TRBJ2-3	15	CASSYSISVRDTQYF
TRBV19	TRBJ2-1	14	CASSPRWPYNEQFF
TRBV11-3	TRBJ2-7	17	CASSPGGLAGTSYEQYF
TRBV10-3	TRBJ1-6	16	CAISEDRVSGNSPLHF
TRBV2	TRBJ2-7	13	CASRDPLGYEQYF
TRBV19	TRBJ1-1	14	CASSGRTVNTEAFF
TRBV5-1	TRBJ1-4	14	CASSLLATNEKLFF
TRBV19	TRBJ2-3	15	CASSIGAPSTDTQYF
TRBV10-2	TRBJ2-5	12	CASRSSRETQYF
TRBV11-2	TRBJ2-5	11	CASSAQETQYF
TRBV7-6	TRBJ1-1	16	CASSLGTGQVGTEAFF
TRBV19	TRBJ1-3	15	CASSVTGTAGNTIYF